The 24 T cell receptor beta chains reported below all come from one sample, sequenced in a study of neoadjuvant anti-PD-1 for oral cavity cancer. TCRdb's table, derived via immunoSEQ multiplex PCR, lists solely in-frame clones and lacks some. The sample records about 8,000 clones, under 75% being singletons. Indicated time point: after neoadjuvant nivolumab, at surgical resection. Source: PBMCs, taken after nivolumab (anti-PD-1) treatment. The receptor source for this set is a person aged 40 to 85 with oral cavity squamous cell carcinoma.

The chain uses TRBV11-2 and TRBJ2-1, with D possibly TRBD2 on 5 matching bases. CDR1 is SGHAT and CDR2 is FQNNGV in the germline V gene. Trimming shortened V by 5 bases and J by 0 bases, and 11 bases separated the two germline ends. This CDR3 spans 15 amino acids. Here the CDR3 reads CASSGGLSSYNEQFF. CDR3 bases: TGTGCCAGCAGCGGAGGACTGAGCTCCTACAATGAGCAGTTCTTC.

The chain recombines TRBV21-1 with TRBJ2-7; no check of the table's D call, TRBD1, against the DNA was made. TRBV21-1 corresponds to a pseudogene. This CDR3 is 13 amino acids long. The CDR3 DNA is TGTGCCAGCAGCAGCAGGGGACCCTACGAGCAGTACTTC. Its translation: CASSSRGPYEQYF.

This clone was seen just once. This chain connects TRBV27 to TRBJ2-1; TRBD2 matches 7 bases. The V gene end was trimmed by 1 base and the J gene end by 4 bases; junction bases not matched to a gene: 4. The CDR3 length is 15 residues. CDR1 and CDR2 (germline): MNHEY, SMNVEV (reference sequence). The CDR3 DNA is TGTGCCAGCAGTTTATGGGCTAGCGGTTACAATGAGCAGTTCTTC. Its protein product is CASSLWASGYNEQFF.

The chain is built from TRBV7-2 and TRBJ2-5; D is unresolved. There are 14 residues in the CDR3. The V and J ends lost 4 bases and 0 bases respectively, with 9 bases between them. Germline assignment: CDR1 SGHTA and CDR2 FQGNSA. The CDR3 DNA reads as TGTGCCAGCAGCTCTCCCCGGAACCAAGAGACCCAGTACTTC. This sequence encodes CASSSPRNQETQYF.

This clone was picked up one time. V and J are TRBV30 and TRBJ2-5; TRBD1 is a possible D gene (6 bases). From germline, CDR1 is GTSNPN and CDR2 SVGIG (reference sequence). Trimming took 2 bases from V and 2 from J, leaving 9 bases between them. CDR3 length: 13 amino acids. CDR3 in DNA: TGTGCCTGGAGTAATACAGGGCAAGAGACCCAGTACTTC. It is translated as CAWSNTGQETQYF.

V and J are TRBV6-1 and TRBJ2-1; 15 bases match TRBD2. The CDR3 has 16 residues. V gave up 4 bases and J gave up 2 bases; unmatched junction bases: 0. Per germline, CDR1 MNHNS and CDR2 SASEGT. DNA for the CDR3: TGTGCCAGCAGTGGGACTAGCGGGGGGGCCTACAATGAGCAGTTCTTC. Its protein is CASSGTSGGAYNEQFF.

This chain links TRBV11-3 with TRBJ2-2, with 7 bases lining up with TRBD1. The CDR3 covers 13 residues. With 5 bases clipped from V and 5 bases from J, the junction kept 2 bases outside the gene matches. The germline V gene has CDR1 SGHNT and CDR2 YENEEA. The CDR3 DNA reads TGTGCCAGCAGCCGGACAGGAACCGGGGAGCTGTTTTTT. This translates into CASSRTGTGELFF. Full variable domain (remainder filled in from reference TRBV11-3 and TRBJ2-2): EAGVVQSPRYKIIEKKQPVAFWCNPISGHNTLYWYLQNLGQGPELLIRYENEEAVDDSQLPKDRFSAERLKGVDSTLKIQPAELGDSAVYLCASSRTGTGELFFGEGSRLTVL.

The chain couples TRBV6-6 to TRBJ2-2; D is perhaps TRBD2 (5 bases). Trimming took off 6 bases at V and 6 bases at J, with 11 bases between the two ends. The CDR3 consists of 13 residues. Germline V gives CDR1 MNHNY, CDR2 SVGAGI (reference sequence). This chain's CDR3 is CASSDRGAGELFF. The CDR3 nucleotides read TGTGCCAGCAGCGACCGGGGAGCCGGGGAGCTGTTTTTT.

CDR3 coding DNA: TGTGCCAGCAGTTTGGCCAGCGGTCCCCACAATGAGCAGTTCTTC. Translated, it gives CASSLASGPHNEQFF. This chain uses TRBV28 with TRBJ2-1; tentatively, D is TRBD2 (5 bases). V gave up 3 bases and J gave up 5 bases, with 14 bases separating them. The CDR3 sequence is 15 residues long. Germline V gives CDR1 MDHEN, CDR2 SYDVKM. Full variable domain (remainder filled in from reference TRBV28 and TRBJ2-1): DVKVTQSSRYLVKRTGEKVFLECVQDMDHENMFWYRQDPGLGLRLIYFSYDVKMKEKGDIPEGYSVSREKKERFSLILESASTNQTSMYLCASSLASGPHNEQFFGPGTRLTVL.

The chain recombines TRBV28 with TRBJ1-2, with D possibly matching TRBD1 (6 bases). Germline V gene lookup returns CDR1 MDHEN and CDR2 SYDVKM. CDR3 length: 15 amino acids. V was cut by 8 bases and J by 2 bases, with 18 bases left in between. The DNA for the CDR3 is TGTGCCAGCCGGCGTCGGGGGGGGGCGAACTATGGCTACACCTTC. Protein sequence: CASRRRGGANYGYTF.

The J gene is TRBJ2-1, the V gene TRBV10-3; perhaps D is TRBD1 or TRBD2 (5 bases each). The CDR3 is made up of 16 amino acids. V was cut by 6 bases and J by 3 bases, with 18 bases left in between. Looked up from germline, CDR1 is ENHRY and CDR2 is SYGVKD. The CDR3 is CAIRPDGAKVYNEQFF. The CDR3 region has the DNA TGTGCCATCAGACCTGACGGGGCCAAGGTCTACAATGAGCAGTTCTTC.

The chain employs TRBV11-2 and TRBJ2-4; maybe TRBD1 (6 bases). V lost 1 base, J lost 7 bases, and 8 bases lay in between. The CDR3 runs 13 residues. Germline CDR1 SGHAT, CDR2 FQNNGV. The CDR3 region has the DNA TGTGCCAGCAGCTTAGGGACAGAGAACATTCAGTACTTC. This gives the protein CASSLGTENIQYF.

The genes are TRBV5-4 and TRBJ1-4; 9 bases are shared with TRBD1. Germline V gene data show CDR1 as SGHNT and CDR2 as YYREEE (reference sequence). The V gene end was trimmed by 4 bases and the J gene end by 7 bases; junction bases not matched to a gene: 11. CDR3 length equals 16 residues. The CDR3, as DNA: TGTGCCAGCAGCCCGAGGGGGGGACAGGGAGGTGAAAAACTGTTTTTT. Translating it yields CASSPRGGQGGEKLFF.

The chain recombines TRBV5-4 with TRBJ2-3; 8 positions match TRBD1. Germline V CDR1 and CDR2: SGHNT, YYREEE (reference sequence). The V gene end was trimmed by 4 bases and the J gene end by 3 bases; junction bases not matched to a gene: 13. This CDR3 has 17 amino acids. The CDR3 region is CASSPSQGALRTDTQYF. The CDR3 DNA reads as TGTGCCAGCAGCCCGTCTCAGGGGGCGTTGAGGACAGATACGCAGTATTTT.

This clone was counted between two and nine times. The V call is TRBV6-5, the J call TRBJ2-2, with 8 bases identical to TRBD2. J was trimmed by 3 bases and V by 7 bases; bases with no gene match: 7. This CDR3 region has 15 residues. The germline CDR1 and CDR2 sequences are MNHEY and SVGAGI. CDR3 nucleotide sequence: TGTGCCAGCAAGACGGGGGGGTCTCACACCGGGGAGCTGTTTTTT. Translating it yields CASKTGGSHTGELFF.

V usage is TRBV11-2 and J usage is TRBJ1-1; 7 bases are a match to TRBD1. The ends lost 4 bases at V and 6 bases at J; junction bases unmatched: 8. This CDR3 comprises 14 residues. CDR1 and CDR2 from the germline V gene are SGHAT and FQNNGV. The CDR3 DNA follows: TGTGCCAGCAGCTCCAACAGGGGTGGGCCTGAAGCTTTCTTT. This codes for CASSSNRGGPEAFF. The full variable domain, with the rest looked up from reference TRBV11-2 and TRBJ1-1, is EAGVAQSPRYKIIEKRQSVAFWCNPISGHATLYWYQQILGQGPKLLIQFQNNGVVDDSQLPKDRFSAERLKGVDSTLKIQPAKLEDSAVYLCASSSNRGGPEAFFGQGTRLTVV.

This clone was seen a few times. This sequence joins TRBV19 and TRBJ1-1; 8 bases fit TRBD1. CDR3 length: 17 amino acids. Germline V gene lookup returns CDR1 LNHDA and CDR2 SQIVND (reference sequence). The V gene end was trimmed by 3 bases and the J gene end by 0 bases; junction bases not matched to a gene: 9. The CDR3 DNA follows: TGTGCCAGTAGTATTCGGACAGGGCCTTCCATGAACACTGAAGCTTTCTTT. It encodes CASSIRTGPSMNTEAFF.

The chain recombines TRBV10-3 with TRBJ2-7; no clear D gene. This CDR3 has 11 residues. Trimming removed 2 bases at V and 7 bases at J, with 6 bases between. Germline CDR1 and CDR2: ENHRY and SYGVKD. Written as DNA, the CDR3 is TGTGCCATCAGTGAGACCGAAGAGCAGTACTTC. Translation gives CAISETEEQYF.

This clone was picked up one time. The genes are TRBV19 and TRBJ2-1; the D gene is possibly TRBD2 (5 bases). Germline V gene data show CDR1 as LNHDA and CDR2 as SQIVND (reference sequence). The ends were cut back, 5 bases at V and 3 bases at J, with 8 bases in the middle. The CDR3 covers 13 residues. DNA for the CDR3: TGTGCCAGTAGTCCCCGGGACTACAATGAGCAGTTCTTC. It is translated as CASSPRDYNEQFF.

This sequence joins TRBV4-3 and TRBJ1-4; D unresolved. CDR3 length equals 16 residues. In germline, CDR1 is LGHNA, CDR2 YSLEER. The V end lost 0 bases, the J end lost 5 bases, and 13 bases lay between the germline ends. This CDR3 is CASSQDSYASNEKLFF. As DNA, the CDR3 is TGCGCCAGCAGCCAAGATAGCTATGCCAGCAATGAAAAACTGTTTTTT.

This clone was seen a handful of times. The chain recombines TRBV30 with TRBJ1-6, with 7 bases aligning to TRBD1. V trimming: 4 bases; J trimming: 5 bases; junction bases outside the gene matches: 5. The CDR3 sequence is 14 residues long. CDR1 and CDR2 from the germline V gene are GTSNPN and SVGIG (reference sequence). The CDR3 spells CAWTLTGNNSPLHF. The CDR3 bases are TGTGCCTGGACCTTGACAGGGAATAATTCACCCCTCCACTTT.

The chain links TRBV4-1 to TRBJ1-3; no definite D call. V lost 4 bases and J 7 bases, leaving 11 bases between the germline ends. In germline, CDR1 is MGHRA, CDR2 YSYEKL. The CDR3 spans 13 residues. The DNA for the CDR3 is TGCGCCAGCAGCCCCTGGAGCGGGAACACCATATATTTT. It yields the protein CASSPWSGNTIYF.

The chain has TRBV25-1 and TRBJ1-1; TRBD1 might be the D (5 bases). The CDR3 loop spans 14 amino acids. V lost 6 bases to trimming and J lost 1 base, with 12 bases between them. CDR1 is MGHDK, CDR2 SYGVNS, per germline. CDR3 sequence reads: CASSYSGQNTEAFF. Here the CDR3 DNA reads TGTGCCAGCAGCTACTCGGGGCAGAACACTGAAGCTTTCTTT.

The chain combines TRBV18 with TRBJ2-2; D is possibly TRBD2 (5 bases). The CDR3 totals 14 residues. The V end lost 5 bases, the J end lost 5 bases, and 12 bases lay between the germline ends. The V gene's germline CDR1 is KGHSH and CDR2 LQKENI. CDR3 protein: CASSVSPGTGELFF. In DNA, the CDR3 is TGTGCCAGCTCAGTCTCGCCGGGGACCGGGGAGCTGTTTTTT.